A single sample is the source of the 14 T cell receptor beta chains below, sequenced in a study of T cell responses to AZD1222 COVID-19 vaccine. Measured with immunoSEQ multiplex PCR; TCRdb has only the in-frame clones, and not every one. The sample includes over 100,000 clones, approximately 90% of them seen just once. Sequencing used peripheral blood, obtained on day 0 of AZD1222 vaccination. All receptors come from an adult in good health.

The chain carries TRBV6-2 or TRBV6-3 and TRBJ2-7, with TRBD2 as a possible D gene (6 bases). The CDR3 covers 11 residues. V gave up 6 bases and J gave up 10 bases, with 13 bases separating them. Germline CDR1 and CDR2: MNHEY and SVGEGT. The CDR3 here is CASSSGGAQYF. CDR3 coding DNA: TGTGCCAGCAGCTCCGGGGGAGCACAGTACTTC.

The chain combines TRBV7-9 with TRBJ1-5; D may be TRBD1 (6 bases). CDR3 length: 17 amino acids. Germline CDR1 reads SEHNR; CDR2 reads FQNEAQ (reference sequence). V lost 5 bases and J 2 bases, leaving 19 bases between the germline ends. In DNA, the CDR3 is TGTGCCAGCAGCCAGGGGATTATCGGGTTCGGCAATCAGCCCCAGCATTTT. Its protein is CASSQGIIGFGNQPQHF.

The gene calls are TRBV18 and TRBJ1-1; perhaps TRBD1 as D (5 bases). The CDR3 consists of 16 residues. Germline V gene data show CDR1 as KGHSH and CDR2 as LQKENI. The germline V and J ends were trimmed by 1 base and 5 bases, with 17 bases remaining between them. The CDR3 region has the DNA TGTGCCAGCTCACCACGCACAGCGGGGGTTGGGACTGAAGCTTTCTTT. Amino acid sequence: CASSPRTAGVGTEAFF.

The V and J genes are TRBV6-2 or TRBV6-3 and TRBJ1-5; 7 bases are shared with TRBD1. V lost 6 bases to trimming and J lost 7 bases; unmatched junction nucleotides: 9. CDR3 size: 14 residues. Germline CDR1 and CDR2: MNHEY and SVGEGT. CDR3 DNA sequence: TGTGCCAGCAGCTTCCCAGGGGGGTGGCAGCCCCAGCATTTT. It encodes CASSFPGGWQPQHF.

V usage is TRBV11-3 and J usage is TRBJ1-5, with D hard to call. CDR1 SGHNT and CDR2 YENEEA come from the germline V gene. Trimming pared 2 bases from V and 5 bases from J, leaving 13 bases between. CDR3 length: 15 amino acids. Written as DNA, the CDR3 is TGTGCCAGCAGCTTATACCGGGCGTACGATCAGCCCCAGCATTTT. It specifies CASSLYRAYDQPQHF.

The chain carries TRBV7-9 and TRBJ2-2, with D perhaps TRBD2 (6 bases). This CDR3 spans 14 amino acids. V lost 1 base to trimming and J lost 6 bases, with 9 bases between them. Germline-derived CDR1 and CDR2 are SEHNR and FQNEAQ (reference sequence). The CDR3 sequence: CASSLEEGPGELFF. CDR3 sequence (DNA): TGTGCCAGCAGCTTAGAGGAGGGTCCCGGGGAGCTGTTTTTT. Full variable domain (missing parts from reference TRBV7-9 and TRBJ2-2): DTGVSQNPRHKITKRGQNVTFRCDPISEHNRLYWYRQTLGQGPEFLTYFQNEAQLEKSRLLSDRFSAERPKGSFSTLEIQRTEQGDSAMYLCASSLEEGPGELFFGEGSRLTVL.

The chain combines TRBV7-6 with TRBJ1-5; 7 nucleotides match TRBD1. The CDR3 spans 16 residues. CDR1 and CDR2 (germline): SGHVS, FNYEAQ. The trim removed 1 base at V and 3 bases at J, leaving 6 bases unmatched. The CDR3 region has the DNA TGTGCCAGCAGCTTAGAGACAGGGACCATCAATCAGCCCCAGCATTTT. Encoded protein: CASSLETGTINQPQHF.

CDR3 sequence reads: CASSLYIISGGGTQYF. The CDR3 coding sequence is TGTGCCAGCAGTTTATATATCATTAGCGGGGGGGGCACGCAGTATTTT. The V gene is TRBV28, the J gene TRBJ2-3; 11 bases map to TRBD2. V was pared by 1 base and J by 9 bases, with 9 bases of the junction left unmatched. The CDR3 loop spans 16 amino acids. The germline gives CDR1 MDHEN, CDR2 SYDVKM.

The rearrangement links TRBV7-2 to TRBJ2-1, with 11 bases that match TRBD2. With V trimmed by 7 bases and J by 4 bases, 6 bases remained unmatched. The CDR3 is 15 residues long. Germline V gene data show CDR1 as SGHTA and CDR2 as FQGNSA. CDR3 region: CASTSSGGTYNEQFF. The CDR3 region has the DNA TGTGCCAGCACCTCTAGCGGGGGGACTTACAATGAGCAGTTCTTC. The variable domain in full, with the rest retrieved from reference TRBV7-2 and TRBJ2-1, is GAGVSQSPSNKVTEKGKDVELRCDPISGHTALYWYRQSLGQGLEFLIYFQGNSAPDKSGLPSDRFSAERTGGSVSTLTIQRTQQEDSAVYLCASTSSGGTYNEQFFGPGTRLTVL.

The V call is TRBV19, the J call TRBJ2-1; D gene ambiguous. The CDR3 covers 13 residues. Germline V gene sequence: CDR1 LNHDA, CDR2 SQIVND (reference sequence). Trimming took off 4 bases at V and 3 bases at J, with 7 bases between the two ends. The DNA for the CDR3 is TGTGCCAGTAGTAGGGGTATCTACAATGAGCAGTTCTTC. Translation gives CASSRGIYNEQFF.

V is TRBV6-6 and J is TRBJ2-7; 7 nucleotides align to TRBD1. CDR1 is MNHNY and CDR2 is SVGAGI in the germline V gene (reference sequence). V was clipped by 5 bases and J by 3 bases; unmatched bases: 4. The CDR3 is made up of 13 amino acids. For the CDR3, the DNA is TGTGCCAGCAGTCTGGACAGGAACTACGAGCAGTACTTC. This translates into CASSLDRNYEQYF.

This clone was seen more than once but under ten times. In the same sample, other DNA sequences code for this CDR3. V is TRBV3-1 (or the pseudogene TRBV3-2) and J is TRBJ1-5; unclear D gene. Germline V lookup: CDR1 LGHDT, CDR2 YNNKEL (reference sequence). This CDR3 has 16 amino acids. Trimming took off 0 bases at V and 6 bases at J, with 15 bases between the two ends. Here the CDR3 reads CASSQDHRGRGQPQHF. CDR3 bases: TGTGCCAGCAGCCAAGATCATCGAGGGCGGGGTCAGCCCCAGCATTTT.

The CDR3 sequence is CASKQPEGFNSPLHF. DNA of the CDR3: TGTGCCAGCAAGCAGCCAGAGGGGTTTAATTCACCCCTCCACTTT. The V gene is TRBV6-5, the J gene TRBJ1-6; D perhaps matches TRBD1 (5 bases). Trimming pared 7 bases from V and 6 bases from J, leaving 16 bases between. From germline, CDR1 is MNHEY and CDR2 SVGAGI. CDR3 length: 15 residues.

The CDR3 region has the DNA TGTGCCAGCAGCTTATGGGAGGGCGCTAACTATGGCTACACCTTC. It is translated as CASSLWEGANYGYTF. The chain employs TRBV7-9 and TRBJ1-2; D is unresolved. The V gene lost 2 bases and the J gene lost 0 bases, with 10 bases spanning the gap. The length of the CDR3 is 15 residues. CDR1 is SEHNR, CDR2 FQNEAQ, per germline (reference sequence).